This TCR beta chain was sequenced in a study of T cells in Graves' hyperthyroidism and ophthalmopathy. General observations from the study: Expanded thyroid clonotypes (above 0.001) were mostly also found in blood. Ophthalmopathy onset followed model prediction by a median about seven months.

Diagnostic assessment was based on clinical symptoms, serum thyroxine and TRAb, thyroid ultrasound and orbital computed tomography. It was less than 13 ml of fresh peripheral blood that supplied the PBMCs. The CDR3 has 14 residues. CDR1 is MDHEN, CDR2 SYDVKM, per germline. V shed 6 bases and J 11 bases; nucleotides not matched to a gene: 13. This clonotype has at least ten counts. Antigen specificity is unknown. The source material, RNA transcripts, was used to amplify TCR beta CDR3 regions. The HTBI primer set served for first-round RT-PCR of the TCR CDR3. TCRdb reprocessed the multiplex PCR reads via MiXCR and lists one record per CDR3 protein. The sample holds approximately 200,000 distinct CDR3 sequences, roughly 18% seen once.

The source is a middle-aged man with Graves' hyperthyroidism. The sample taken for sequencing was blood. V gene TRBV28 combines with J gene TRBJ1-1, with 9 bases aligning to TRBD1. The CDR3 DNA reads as TGTGCCAGCAGCCGTGGGACAGGGAGATCTAATGCTTTCTTT. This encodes CASSRGTGRSNAFF.